What follows are 7 T cell receptor beta chains derived from one specimen sequenced in a study of blood T cell repertoires in COVID-19. The data were produced by immunoSEQ multiplex PCR, yet TCRdb's version contains in-frame clones alone and is incomplete. The profile covers about 50,000 clones, with around 89% appearing a single time and 20% to 25% taken by the ten largest. The specimen was peripheral blood. All receptors come from a human donor in a cohort sampled during active COVID-19.

This clone was detected only once. This rearrangement joins TRBV5-1 to TRBJ2-5; 10 positions agree with TRBD2. This CDR3 spans 17 amino acids. The J segment lost 3 bases and the V segment lost 0 bases, leaving 8 bases of the junction unmatched. CDR1 SGHRS and CDR2 YFSETQ come from the germline V gene. CDR3 region: CASSLDGVAGGKETQYF. CDR3 DNA sequence: TGCGCCAGCAGCTTGGATGGAGTAGCGGGGGGAAAAGAGACCCAGTACTTC.

The V gene is TRBV7-2, the J gene TRBJ1-1; maybe TRBD1 (5 bases). CDR3 size: 14 residues. Per the germline V gene, CDR1 is SGHTA and CDR2 is FQGNSA. Trimming cost V 0 bases and J 4 bases, with 9 bases left between them. This CDR3 is CASSLAGRATEAFF. CDR3 nucleotides: TGTGCCAGCAGCTTAGCCGGCAGGGCCACTGAAGCTTTCTTT.

The rearrangement links TRBV5-1 to TRBJ2-1, with 12 bases identical to TRBD2. V was clipped by 2 bases and J by 4 bases; unmatched bases: 10. CDR1 is SGHRS and CDR2 is YFSETQ in the germline V gene. This CDR3 comprises 18 residues. The CDR3 bases are TGCGCCAGCAGCTTCCCTAGCGGGGGGGCGAAGCGGTACAATGAGCAGTTCTTC. Amino acids: CASSFPSGGAKRYNEQFF.

This chain connects TRBV19 to TRBJ1-6, with 9 bases lining up with TRBD1. With V trimmed by 3 bases and J by 5 bases, 5 bases remained unmatched. The CDR3 is made up of 16 amino acids. The germline CDR1 and CDR2 sequences are LNHDA and SQIVND (reference sequence). The CDR3 DNA reads as TGTGCCAGTAGTATCACCGGGACAGGGAATAATTCACCCCTCCACTTT. Translation gives CASSITGTGNNSPLHF.

The rearrangement links TRBV2 to TRBJ2-2, with 12 bases identical to TRBD2. Germline CDR1 and CDR2: SNHLY and FYNNEI. The CDR3 is made up of 15 amino acids. V dropped 6 bases and J dropped 5; count of bases not matched to a gene: 4. CDR3 residues: CASSLGLAGTGELFF. CDR3 DNA: TGTGCCAGCAGCCTTGGACTAGCGGGGACCGGGGAGCTGTTTTTT.

The chain is built from TRBV7-3 and TRBJ2-5, with 11 positions matching TRBD2. Looked up from germline, CDR1 is SGHTA and CDR2 is FQGTGA. The CDR3 totals 14 residues. Unmatched junction bases numbered 4, after V lost 5 bases and J lost 5 bases. CDR3 sequence reads: CASSPSGGSETQYF. In DNA, the CDR3 is TGTGCCAGCAGCCCTAGCGGGGGGTCTGAGACCCAGTACTTC.

V is TRBV5-1 and J is TRBJ1-5; 7 bases fit TRBD1. From germline, CDR1 is SGHRS and CDR2 YFSETQ. The CDR3 sequence is 15 residues long. With V trimmed by 0 bases and J by 3 bases, 3 bases remained unmatched. CDR3 DNA sequence: TGCGCCAGCAGCTTGGGGGGACAGATCAATCAGCCCCAGCATTTT. Residues: CASSLGGQINQPQHF.